This T cell receptor (beta chain) is drawn from a study of breast tumors, draining lymph nodes, adjacent tissues. General study findings and limits: That most tumor T cells come from lymph nodes remained unproven. Tumors had less TCR diversity than lymph nodes, more than nontumor tissue. Most tumor T cells seemingly derive from lymph node, then expand in tumor. Luminal-like breast cancer showed significantly higher tumor–nontumor repertoire similarity than basal-like.

TCRdb independently ran MiXCR on the multiplex PCR reads; one entry per CDR3 protein. The data show approximately 280,000 distinct CDR3 sequences, around 31% seen once. The table lists this clonotype with many counts. Antigen: not known. The CDR3 runs 14 residues. Germline assignment: CDR1 ENHRY and CDR2 SYGVKD. The V gene lost 3 bases and the J gene lost 8 bases, with 11 bases spanning the gap. Axillary draining lymph nodes of breast cancer patients supplied the node samples. This sequence was found in a female donor with breast cancer. Some clones in this sample may be carry-over from other donors' samples. Sequencing was performed on axillary lymph node tissue. J is TRBJ1-6 and V is TRBV10-3; TRBD1 might be the D (5 bases). The chain's CDR3 is CAISEFVRDSPLHF. The CDR3 nucleotides are TGTGCCATCAGTGAATTTGTCAGGGATTCACCCCTCCACTTT.